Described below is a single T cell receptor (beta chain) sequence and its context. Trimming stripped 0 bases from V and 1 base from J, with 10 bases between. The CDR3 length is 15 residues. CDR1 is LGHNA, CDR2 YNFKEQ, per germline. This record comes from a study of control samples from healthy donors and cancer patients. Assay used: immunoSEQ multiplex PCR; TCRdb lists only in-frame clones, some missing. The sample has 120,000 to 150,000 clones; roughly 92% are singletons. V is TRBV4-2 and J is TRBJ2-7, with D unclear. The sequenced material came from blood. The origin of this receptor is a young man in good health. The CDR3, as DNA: TGTGCCAGCAGCCAAGATAGACGATTTTCCTACGAGCAGTACTTC. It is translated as CASSQDRRFSYEQYF.